This note documents a single TCR beta chain sequence. Per the original methods: By means of reference gene primer amplification, nucleated cell counts were estimated. This table comes from immunoSEQ multiplex PCR, and its TCRdb copy is limited to in-frame clones, with some not included. For V, J and clone size, that table is used; D and trimming come from the DNA. Of around 270,000 clones listed, roughly 84% are singletons. The CDR3 runs 15 residues. Germline V CDR1 and CDR2: SGHRS, YFSETQ. Trimming shortened V by 4 bases and J by 2 bases, and 12 bases separated the two germline ends. The source of the sample is a study of blood T cell repertoires in COVID-19. Background on the study: The United States, Italy and Spain supplied acute and convalescent COVID-19 samples. From T cells, B-cell-depleted T cells, or PBMCs came the material, which was cDNA or gDNA.

The sequenced sample was peripheral blood. The chain combines TRBV5-1 with TRBJ2-2; D remains unclear. The receptor was isolated from a middle-aged woman who had recovered from COVID-19. The chain's CDR3 is CASSPRFGNTGELFF. In DNA, the CDR3 is TGCGCCAGCAGCCCCCGTTTTGGCAACACCGGGGAGCTGTTTTTT. Full variable domain (rest looked up from reference TRBV5-1 and TRBJ2-2): KAGVTQTPRYLIKTRGQQVTLSCSPISGHRSVSWYQQTPGQGLQFLFEYFSETQRNKGNFPGRFSGRQFSNSRSEMNVSTLELGDSALYLCASSPRFGNTGELFFGEGSRLTVL.